Detailed here is one T cell receptor (beta chain). The sample comes from a study of T-cell reconstitution after alpha-beta-depleted transplantation in children. Unique molecular identifiers were used in preparing the TCRbeta library. TCRdb itself ran the PCR reads through MiXCR, one entry per CDR3 protein. The sample comprises 250,000 to 350,000 distinct CDR3 sequences, nearly 10% of which are singletons, and roughly a tenth rests with the top ten. J gave up 7 bases and V 4 bases, and 10 bases lay outside the gene matches. The length of the CDR3 is 15 residues. Germline V CDR1 and CDR2: SGHTA, FQGTGA.

The origin of this receptor is a human donor who donated a stem cell graft to a child with SCID. The sample was PBMCs from the stem cell graft donor, taken from the stem cell graft. V gene TRBV7-3 combines with J gene TRBJ2-1; 7 bases agree with TRBD2. The DNA of the CDR3 is TGTGCCAGCAGCTCAGCGGGGTCCCCCACTAATGAGCAGTTCTTC. The encoded protein is CASSSAGSPTNEQFF.